The subject of this entry is one T cell receptor (beta chain). CDR1 SNHLY and CDR2 FYNNEI come from the germline V gene. The V segment lost 3 bases and the J segment 7 bases; nucleotides outside the gene matches: 2. The CDR3 loop spans 13 amino acids. This specimen comes from a study of blood T cell repertoires in COVID-19. As processed by the authors: Amplification from reference gene primers served as the basis for estimated nucleated cell counts. Here immunoSEQ multiplex PCR was the method, and the copy in TCRdb shows in-frame clones only, minus some. That table furnishes V, J and clone size, whereas the DNA furnished D and trimming. The sample lists 7,000 or so clones; 89% were seen once.

Sequencing was performed on peripheral blood. V usage is TRBV2 and J usage is TRBJ2-2; TRBD1 agrees at 7 bases. The TCR comes from a man between 65 and 85 years old with active COVID-19. CDR3 DNA sequence: TGTGCCAGCAGTGAGACAGGGATCGGGGAGCTGTTTTTT. Translation: CASSETGIGELFF.